The table lists the clone carrying this TCR beta chain with a few counts. The CDR3 is 14 amino acids. CDR1 is SQVTM, CDR2 ANQGSEA, per germline. The ends lost 4 bases at V and 3 bases at J; junction bases unmatched: 4. This record comes from a study of blood T cell repertoires in COVID-19. Study information: Material from acute and convalescent COVID-19 was sourced from the United States, Italy and Spain. PBMCs, B-cell-depleted T cells, or T cells were the source of the cDNA or gDNA that made up the material.

In the original processing: It was from reference gene primer amplification that nucleated cell counts were estimated. Sequencing used immunoSEQ multiplex PCR; TCRdb keeps in-frame clones, though not all of them. The D gene and trimming were derived from the DNA, and the V and J assignments and clone size from that table. The sample consists of 65,000 to 85,000 clones, about four fifths of them appearing once. The J gene is TRBJ2-3, the V gene TRBV29-1; 10 bases are a match to TRBD1. Sequenced input: peripheral blood. The sequence was obtained from a woman older than 75 with active or convalescent COVID-19. This CDR3 reads CSVVGTGVTDTQYF. CDR3 DNA: TGCAGCGTTGTGGGGACAGGGGTGACAGATACGCAGTATTTT.